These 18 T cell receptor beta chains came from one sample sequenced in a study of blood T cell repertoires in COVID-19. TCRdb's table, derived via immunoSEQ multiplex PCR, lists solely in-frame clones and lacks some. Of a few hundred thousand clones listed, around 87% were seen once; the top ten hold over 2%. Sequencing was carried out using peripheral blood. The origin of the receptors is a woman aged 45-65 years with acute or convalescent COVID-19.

The chain's CDR3 is CASSLAGLAGGEQYF. As DNA, the CDR3 is TGTGCCAGCAGCTTAGCGGGACTAGCGGGAGGCGAGCAGTACTTC. This chain joins TRBV11-2 and TRBJ2-7; 15 nucleotides agree with TRBD2. Germline V gives CDR1 SGHAT, CDR2 FQNNGV. After removal of 1 base from V and 6 bases from J, the junction contained 1 base not matched to a gene. The CDR3 sequence is 15 residues long.

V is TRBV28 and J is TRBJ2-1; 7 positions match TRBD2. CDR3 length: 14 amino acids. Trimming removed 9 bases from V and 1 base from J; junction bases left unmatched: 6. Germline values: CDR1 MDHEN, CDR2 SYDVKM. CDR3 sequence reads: CASRLAVSYNEQFF. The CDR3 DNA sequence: TGTGCCAGTCGCCTAGCGGTTTCCTACAATGAGCAGTTCTTC.

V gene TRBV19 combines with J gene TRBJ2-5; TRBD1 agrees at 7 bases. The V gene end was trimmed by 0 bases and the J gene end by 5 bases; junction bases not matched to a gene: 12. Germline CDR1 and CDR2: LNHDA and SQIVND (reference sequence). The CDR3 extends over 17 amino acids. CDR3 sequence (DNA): TGTGCCAGTAGTATAGACTCCTCCGGGACAGCAGACGAGACCCAGTACTTC. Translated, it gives CASSIDSSGTADETQYF.

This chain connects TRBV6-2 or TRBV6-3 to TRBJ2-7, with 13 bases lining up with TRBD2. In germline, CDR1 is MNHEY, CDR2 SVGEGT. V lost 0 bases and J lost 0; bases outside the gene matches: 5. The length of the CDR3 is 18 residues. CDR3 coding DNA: TGTGCCAGCAGTTACTCACTAGCGGGAGGGCCTCCCTCCTACGAGCAGTACTTC. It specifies CASSYSLAGGPPSYEQYF.

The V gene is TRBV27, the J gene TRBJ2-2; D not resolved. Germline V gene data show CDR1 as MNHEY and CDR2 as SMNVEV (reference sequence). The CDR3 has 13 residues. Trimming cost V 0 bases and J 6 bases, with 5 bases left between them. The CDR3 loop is CASSLSLSGELFF. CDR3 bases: TGTGCCAGCAGTTTATCGCTATCCGGGGAGCTGTTTTTT.

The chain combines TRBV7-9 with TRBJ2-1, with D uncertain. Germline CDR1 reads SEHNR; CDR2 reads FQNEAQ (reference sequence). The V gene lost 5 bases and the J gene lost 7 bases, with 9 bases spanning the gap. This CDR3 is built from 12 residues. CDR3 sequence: CASSPLLNEQFF. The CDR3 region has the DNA TGTGCCAGCAGCCCGTTGTTAAATGAGCAGTTCTTC.

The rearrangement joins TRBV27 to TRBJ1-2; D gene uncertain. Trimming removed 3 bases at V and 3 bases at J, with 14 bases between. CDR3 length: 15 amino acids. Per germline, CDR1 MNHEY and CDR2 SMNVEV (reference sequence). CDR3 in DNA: TGTGCCAGCAGTTTCGACCGGAGGCCCGACTATGGCTACACCTTC. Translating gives CASSFDRRPDYGYTF.

The CDR3 nucleotides are TGTGCCAGCAGTGTTGGGACTAGGGGTGAGCAGTTCTTC. Translated, it gives CASSVGTRGEQFF. The chain has TRBV6-4 and TRBJ2-1, with TRBD2 matching 8 bases. V lost 4 bases, J lost 9 bases, and 5 bases stayed unmatched. Germline-derived CDR1 and CDR2 are MRHNA and SNTAGT. The CDR3 runs 13 residues.

The CDR3 region is CASSVEAVGQQETQYF. CDR3 nucleotide sequence: TGTGCCAGCAGCGTAGAAGCGGTTGGGCAGCAAGAGACCCAGTACTTC. The gene calls are TRBV9 and TRBJ2-5, with D tentatively TRBD2 (5 bases). The germline V and J ends were trimmed by 0 bases and 2 bases, with 14 bases remaining between them. Germline V gene lookup returns CDR1 SGDLS and CDR2 YYNGEE. This CDR3 region has 16 residues.

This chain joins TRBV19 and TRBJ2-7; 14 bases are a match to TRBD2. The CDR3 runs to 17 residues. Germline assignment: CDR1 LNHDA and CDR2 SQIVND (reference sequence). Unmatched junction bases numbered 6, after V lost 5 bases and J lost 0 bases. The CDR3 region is CASSPGTSGRGSYEQYF. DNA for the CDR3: TGTGCCAGTAGTCCAGGGACTAGCGGGAGAGGCTCCTACGAGCAGTACTTC.

This CDR3 reads CATGQALLPLHF. The CDR3 DNA sequence: TGTGCCACCGGACAGGCTCTATTACCCCTCCACTTT. This sequence joins TRBV19 and TRBJ1-6, with TRBD1 identical over 7 bases. V dropped 10 bases and J dropped 12; count of bases not matched to a gene: 9. CDR3 size: 12 residues. Germline V gene data show CDR1 as LNHDA and CDR2 as SQIVND (reference sequence). The full variable domain, with the rest looked up from reference TRBV19 and TRBJ1-6, is DGGITQSPKYLFRKEGQNVTLSCEQNLNHDAMYWYRQDPGQGLRLIYYSQIVNDFQKGDIAEGYSVSREKKESFPLTVTSAQKNPTAFYLCATGQALLPLHFGNGTRLTVT.

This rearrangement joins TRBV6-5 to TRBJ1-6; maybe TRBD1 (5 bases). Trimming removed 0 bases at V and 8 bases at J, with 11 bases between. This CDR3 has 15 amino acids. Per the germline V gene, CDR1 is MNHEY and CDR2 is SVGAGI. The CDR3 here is CASSYSGTEYSPLHF. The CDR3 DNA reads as TGTGCCAGCAGTTACTCTGGGACTGAATATTCACCCCTCCACTTT.

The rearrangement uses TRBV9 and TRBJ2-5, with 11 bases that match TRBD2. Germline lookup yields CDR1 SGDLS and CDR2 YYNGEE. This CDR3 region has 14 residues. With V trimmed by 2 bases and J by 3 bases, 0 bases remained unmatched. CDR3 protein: CASSVGLAEETQYF. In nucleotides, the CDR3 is TGTGCCAGCAGCGTGGGACTAGCGGAAGAGACCCAGTACTTC.

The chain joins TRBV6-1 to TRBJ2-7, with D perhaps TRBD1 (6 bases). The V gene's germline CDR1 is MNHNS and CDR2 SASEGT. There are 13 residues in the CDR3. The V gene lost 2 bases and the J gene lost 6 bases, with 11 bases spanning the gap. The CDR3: CASSERTGIEQYF. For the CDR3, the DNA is TGTGCCAGCAGTGAAAGAACAGGGATCGAGCAGTACTTC.

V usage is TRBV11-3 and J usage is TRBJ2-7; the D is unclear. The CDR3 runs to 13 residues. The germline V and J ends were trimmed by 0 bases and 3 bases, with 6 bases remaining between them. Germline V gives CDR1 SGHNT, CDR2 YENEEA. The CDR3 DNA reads TGTGCCAGCAGCTTAGATGCAGGCTACGAGCAGTACTTC. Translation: CASSLDAGYEQYF.

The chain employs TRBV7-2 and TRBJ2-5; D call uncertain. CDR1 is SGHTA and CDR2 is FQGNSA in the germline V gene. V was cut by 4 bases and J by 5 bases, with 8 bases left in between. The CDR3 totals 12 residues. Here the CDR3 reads CASSSQRETQYF. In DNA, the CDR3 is TGTGCCAGCAGCTCCCAACGGGAGACCCAGTACTTC.

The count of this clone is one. This CDR3 is CAISGIRDSERPQHF. The CDR3 nucleotides read TGTGCCATCAGTGGGATCCGGGACAGTGAGAGGCCCCAGCATTTT. The chain combines TRBV10-3 with TRBJ1-5; 7 nucleotides align to TRBD1. This CDR3 contains 15 residues. Germline V gene data show CDR1 as ENHRY and CDR2 as SYGVKD. Trimming took 4 bases from V and 9 from J; bases not matched to a gene: 12.

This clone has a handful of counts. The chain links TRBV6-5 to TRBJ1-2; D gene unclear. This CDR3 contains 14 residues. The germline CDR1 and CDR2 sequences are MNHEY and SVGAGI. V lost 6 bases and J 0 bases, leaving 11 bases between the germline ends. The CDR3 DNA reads TGTGCCAGCAGCCGGATGGGAGCTAACTATGGCTACACCTTC. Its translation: CASSRMGANYGYTF.